The 23 T cell receptor beta chains in this list originate from one sample, sequenced in a study of Graves' ophthalmopathy and Graves' hyperthyroidism. Using RNA transcripts, the TCR beta CDR3 regions were amplified. In the first round, RT-PCR was carried out with HTBI primers, and a multiplex PCR formed the second round. TCRdb ran MiXCR on the multiplex PCR reads and lists one entry per CDR3 protein. This sample has 600,000 to 650,000 distinct CDR3 sequences, with 22% found just once. Sample: peripheral blood. These receptors were taken from a woman between 18 and 29 years old with stable Graves' hyperthyroidism. Some clones in this sample may be carry-over from other donors' samples.

At least ten counts were recorded for this clonotype. The chain couples TRBV5-1 to TRBJ2-2; 7 bases agree with TRBD1. Trimming cost V 4 bases and J 4 bases; bases outside gene matches: 7. The CDR3 sequence is 15 residues long. Germline CDR1 SGHRS, CDR2 YFSETQ. This CDR3 reads CASSPTGIGTGELFF. The CDR3 DNA reads TGCGCCAGCAGCCCGACAGGGATCGGCACCGGGGAGCTGTTTTTT.

Worth noting for this clonotype: A read error is possible here, since a much larger clone lies one base away. The chain links TRBV12-3 or TRBV12-4 to TRBJ2-2, with 7 bases fitting TRBD2. The CDR3 extends over 15 amino acids. The CDR3 reads CASSLLAGSTGELCF. The CDR3 DNA reads as TGTGCCAGCAGTTTGTTAGCGGGCAGCACCGGGGAGCTGTGTTTT.

The chain is built from TRBV28 and TRBJ1-2; D call uncertain. The CDR3 sequence is 16 residues long. The germline V and J ends were trimmed by 3 bases and 4 bases, with 18 bases remaining between them. Germline values: CDR1 MDHEN, CDR2 SYDVKM. CDR3: CASSFVTASLTYGYTF. In DNA, the CDR3 is TGTGCCAGCAGTTTTGTTACAGCTTCTCTGACCTATGGCTACACCTTC.

The genes are TRBV6-1 and TRBJ1-5; perhaps TRBD1 as D (6 bases). Per germline, CDR1 MNHNS and CDR2 SASEGT. Trimming removed 0 bases from V and 6 bases from J, with 15 bases in between. This CDR3 spans 16 amino acids. The CDR3 region has the DNA TGTGCCAGCAGTGAAGCAGGAGGGGGAGGTAGTCAGCCCCAGCATTTT. Amino acid sequence: CASSEAGGGGSQPQHF.

This clonotype was seen many times. The genes are TRBV27 and TRBJ2-7; D is unresolved. This CDR3 is 15 amino acids long. Germline CDR1 MNHEY, CDR2 SMNVEV (reference sequence). The V end lost 0 bases, the J end lost 0 bases, and 9 bases lay between the germline ends. The DNA for the CDR3 is TGTGCCAGCAGTTTATCGGCCACCTCCTCCTACGAGCAGTACTTC. Translation gives CASSLSATSSYEQYF.

The chain uses TRBV12-3 or TRBV12-4 and TRBJ1-2, with 7 positions matching TRBD1. The V segment lost 7 bases and the J segment 7 bases; nucleotides outside the gene matches: 12. The CDR3 loop spans 14 amino acids. The CDR3 loop is CASTWGGGEFGYTF. The CDR3 nucleotides are TGTGCCAGCACCTGGGGAGGGGGCGAGTTTGGCTACACCTTC.

In its sample, this clonotype was seen many times. The chain recombines TRBV30 with TRBJ1-5, with 8 nucleotides matching TRBD1. The CDR3 totals 15 residues. V trimming: 4 bases; J trimming: 4 bases; junction bases outside the gene matches: 9. Germline V gene lookup returns CDR1 GTSNPN and CDR2 SVGIG (reference sequence). The CDR3 protein is CAWNRGQGRNQPQHF. The CDR3 bases are TGTGCCTGGAACAGAGGACAGGGAAGGAATCAGCCCCAGCATTTT.

This clonotype has more than one count but fewer than ten. The chain employs TRBV6-1 and TRBJ1-6; D not resolved. Germline CDR1 is MNHNS and CDR2 is SASEGT. The CDR3 consists of 14 residues. The ends were cut back, 8 bases at V and 4 bases at J, with 12 bases in the middle. CDR3 sequence: CASGNLGYNSPLHF. CDR3 DNA: TGTGCCAGCGGCAACCTCGGATATAATTCACCCCTCCACTTT.

In this sample, this clonotype turned up many times. The chain employs TRBV5-1 and TRBJ2-2; D unresolved. Trimming took off 3 bases at V and 6 bases at J, with 15 bases between the two ends. Germline V lookup: CDR1 SGHRS, CDR2 YFSETQ. The CDR3 contains 15 residues. For the CDR3, the DNA is TGCGCCAGCAGCTCCCAGCCCGACAAGTCCGGGGAGCTGTTTTTT. It translates to CASSSQPDKSGELFF.

This clonotype was recorded a few times. The V and J genes are TRBV30 and TRBJ2-2; no clear D. CDR3 size: 13 residues. The germline V gene encodes CDR1 GTSNPN and CDR2 SVGIG (reference sequence). V was pared by 5 bases and J by 0 bases, with 7 bases between. The CDR3 sequence: CAWHGPNTGELFF. The CDR3 DNA follows: TGTGCCTGGCATGGGCCGAACACCGGGGAGCTGTTTTTT.

This clonotype has a count of ten or more. This rearrangement joins TRBV19 to TRBJ1-5; D may be TRBD1 (5 bases). CDR3 length: 13 amino acids. Germline V lookup: CDR1 LNHDA, CDR2 SQIVND (reference sequence). Trimming removed 5 bases from V and 7 bases from J, with 12 bases in between. As DNA, the CDR3 is TGTGCCAGTAGTCTGGGACGGCCCCAGCCCCAGCATTTT. Its protein is CASSLGRPQPQHF.

This sequence joins TRBV12-3 or TRBV12-4 and TRBJ2-7; 11 positions match TRBD1. The CDR3 runs 15 residues. Unmatched junction bases numbered 6, after V lost 6 bases and J lost 2 bases. CDR3 sequence reads: CASSFGTGGTYEQYF. In DNA form, the CDR3 reads TGTGCCAGCAGCTTTGGGACAGGGGGTACCTACGAGCAGTACTTC.

The table lists this clonotype with many counts. The genes are TRBV19 and TRBJ1-1, with 7 bases identical to TRBD1. This CDR3 is built from 15 residues. Germline CDR1 reads LNHDA; CDR2 reads SQIVND (reference sequence). The V gene end was trimmed by 4 bases and the J gene end by 4 bases; junction bases not matched to a gene: 9. CDR3 coding DNA: TGTGCCAGTAGTACTCACAGGACAGGTTTCACTGAAGCTTTCTTT. Protein: CASSTHRTGFTEAFF.

This clonotype was recorded at least ten times. The rearrangement joins TRBV27 to TRBJ1-2, with 7 bases aligning to TRBD1. The germline V gene has CDR1 MNHEY and CDR2 SMNVEV (reference sequence). The CDR3 length is 14 residues. The J segment lost 2 bases and the V segment lost 8 bases, leaving 8 bases of the junction unmatched. The CDR3 DNA reads as TGTGCCAGCCGATCGGGACAGCCCAACTATGGCTACACCTTC. It is translated as CASRSGQPNYGYTF.

This clonotype was seen repeatedly, ten times or more. The chain combines TRBV2 with TRBJ1-2, with TRBD1 matching 7 bases. Germline V gene lookup returns CDR1 SNHLY and CDR2 FYNNEI. V lost 9 bases to trimming and J lost 0 bases; unmatched junction nucleotides: 4. The CDR3 spans 13 residues. For the CDR3, the DNA is TGTGCCAGTAGACAGGGCTCTAACTATGGCTACACCTTC. As protein: CASRQGSNYGYTF.

In its sample, this clonotype was seen many times. This chain uses TRBV10-1 with TRBJ2-5, with a weak D call TRBD2 (6 bases). The CDR3 is 14 amino acids. Germline CDR1 reads WNHNN; CDR2 reads SYGVQD (reference sequence). The V end lost 3 bases, the J end lost 5 bases, and 13 bases lay between the germline ends. CDR3 nucleotide sequence: TGCGCCAGCAGTGAAGGGACTGGAGCGGAGACCCAGTACTTC. Its translation is CASSEGTGAETQYF.

This clonotype was found a few times. The chain links TRBV5-1 to TRBJ1-1; the D gene is possibly TRBD1 (5 bases). This CDR3 has 15 amino acids. Trimming removed 0 bases at V and 3 bases at J, with 12 bases between. The V gene's germline CDR1 is SGHRS and CDR2 YFSETQ. The CDR3 bases are TGCGCCAGCAGCTTGGATTCAGGGTGGGACACTGAAGCTTTCTTT. Protein sequence: CASSLDSGWDTEAFF.

A word on this clonotype: Without the conserved terminal phenylalanine or tryptophan, this CDR3 likely stems from a read error. The chain uses TRBV12-3 or TRBV12-4 and TRBJ1-2; no definite D call. This CDR3 comprises 12 residues. CDR3 sequence: CACSLGSYGYTV. The CDR3 DNA is TGTGCCTGCAGTTTGGGCAGCTATGGCTACACCGTC.

The sample holds many counts of this clonotype. The genes are TRBV10-2 and TRBJ1-6; TRBD1 might be the D (5 bases). The V end was cut by 0 bases, the J end by 0 bases, with 15 bases between. The germline V gene has CDR1 WSHSY and CDR2 SAAADI. The CDR3 contains 19 residues. CDR3 bases: TGCGCCAGCAGTGAGTCGATGGATAGGGGTGGCTCCTATAATTCACCCCTCCACTTT. Translated: CASSESMDRGGSYNSPLHF.

This clonotype showed up many times. The rearrangement links TRBV20-1 to TRBJ1-5, with D possibly TRBD1 on 5 matching bases. V gave up 0 bases and J gave up 3 bases, with 15 bases separating them. The germline gives CDR1 DFQATT, CDR2 SNEGSKA (reference sequence). This CDR3 region has 16 residues. CDR3 nucleotide sequence: TGCAGTGCTAGAGATCCCAGGGTCTTCGACAATCAGCCCCAGCATTTT. It codes for CSARDPRVFDNQPQHF.

This clonotype has only a few counts. Here the CDR3 omits its conserved ending phenylalanine or tryptophan, so a read error is the likely source. The chain employs TRBV6-1 and TRBJ1-5; D possibly corresponds to TRBD1 (5 bases). CDR3 length: 13 residues. Per the germline V gene, CDR1 is MNHNS and CDR2 is SASEGT. Trimming removed 5 bases at V and 3 bases at J, with 8 bases between. The CDR3 nucleotides read TGTGCCAGCAGTCGGGGGTCCAATCAGCCCCAGCATGTT. The encoded protein is CASSRGSNQPQHV.

The rearrangement joins TRBV6-1 to TRBJ1-1; a weak D match, TRBD1 (5 bases). Germline-derived CDR1 and CDR2 are MNHNS and SASEGT. The V gene lost 1 base and the J gene lost 3 bases, with 6 bases spanning the gap. This CDR3 comprises 13 residues. CDR3 DNA sequence: TGTGCCAGCAGTGAAGGACAGCACACTGAAGCTTTCTTT. Its protein product is CASSEGQHTEAFF.

This clonotype was recorded many times. The chain joins TRBV11-2 to TRBJ1-2, with D perhaps matching TRBD1 (6 bases). V was shortened by 5 bases and J by 6 bases, with 22 bases between the two germline ends. Germline CDR1 reads SGHAT; CDR2 reads FQNNGV. CDR3 length: 16 amino acids. The CDR3 coding sequence is TGTGCCAGCAGCCCGCGCCGAAACAGGGATAGAGATGGCTACACCTTC. Its protein product is CASSPRRNRDRDGYTF.